This entry is about one T cell receptor beta chain. The CDR3 spans 16 residues. V shed 4 bases and J 4 bases; nucleotides not matched to a gene: 12. Germline V lookup: CDR1 SGHRS, CDR2 YFSETQ. The data were taken from a study of T cell responses to AZD1222 COVID-19 vaccine. TCRdb's copy holds only in-frame clones and misses some; the assay was immunoSEQ multiplex PCR. The profile shows fewer than 100,000 clones, approximately 90% of them singletons. The specimen was peripheral blood, collected on day 0 of AZD1222 vaccination. The sequence came from an adult in good health. The chain is built from TRBV5-1 and TRBJ2-7; 9 bases are a match to TRBD2. CDR3: CASSAHISGGPYEQYF. CDR3 sequence (DNA): TGCGCCAGCAGCGCCCACATTAGCGGGGGACCGTACGAGCAGTACTTC.